This T cell receptor beta chain was obtained from a study of STAT3 mutations in large granular lymphocyte leukemia. Study-wide background: Roughly half of the longitudinally sequenced T-LGLL patients carried detectable canonical activating STAT3 mutations. Immunosuppressive therapy was given to more than half of T-LGLL patients. Study outcomes and limitations: TCR clonotype switching after therapy occurred in about 30% of the 18 patients. In T-cell large granular lymphocyte leukemia, about half of patients showed multiple immunodominant subclonotypes. Samples missed the first appearance of the clone.

Here immunoSEQ multiplex PCR was the method, and the copy in TCRdb shows in-frame clones only, minus some. The table lists about 24,000 clones, about 95% of them singletons. Per germline, CDR1 LGHNT and CDR2 FRNRAP. The CDR3 covers 17 residues. V lost 10 bases, J lost 2 bases, and 26 bases lay in between. As concerns this clone: Its matching antigen is unknown.

V and J are TRBV12-5 and TRBJ1-2; TRBD1 is a possible D gene (6 bases). Source material: peripheral blood mononuclear cells. The sequence came from a man aged 35-49 years with T-cell large granular lymphocyte leukemia. Some clones in this sample may be carry-over from other donors' samples. CDR3 in DNA: TGTGCTACGACGGGAGGGAAACCAGGGGCTATAAACTATGGCTACACCTTC. The encoded protein is CATTGGKPGAINYGYTF.